This TCR beta chain was found in a study of regulatory T cells in long-lasting Graves disease. The overall study: Newly diagnosed Graves' patients took antithyroid drugs under 3 months. Study-wide findings and caveats: The analysis examined peripheral blood only and excluded thyroid tissue.

The table lists this clonotype with many counts. What it recognizes is unknown. Time point of the sample: newly diagnosed GD, antithyroid drugs for less than 3 months. Generation of the TCR library employed RNA extracted from PBMCs. For TCR beta, libraries came from iRepertoire HTBI primers and Arm-PCR of CDR3 regions. TCRdb used MiXCR to reprocess the multiplex PCR reads, holding one entry per CDR3 protein. The profile shows 360,000 or so distinct CDR3 sequences, over 15% of them singletons. This CDR3 contains 12 residues. Trimming took off 6 bases at V and 6 bases at J, with 9 bases between the two ends. These data were likewise used in another study, on T cells in Graves' hyperthyroidism and ophthalmopathy. That work contributes: Diagnosis relied on clinical symptoms, serum thyroxine and TRAb, thyroid ultrasound and orbital computed tomography. Blood also contained most expanded thyroid clonotypes above 0.001.

This TCR derives from a man aged 35 to 55 with Graves disease. The rearrangement links TRBV12-3 or TRBV12-4 to TRBJ1-5; D is undetermined. The sample in question was peripheral blood mononuclear cells (PBMCs), obtained at new diagnosis, from a patient treated with antithyroid drugs. CDR3 coding DNA: TGTGCCAGCAGGAGATCCCGTCAGCCCCAGCATTTT. Translated: CASRRSRQPQHF.